A selection of T cell receptor beta chains follows, all from one sample in a study of HIV-infected patients and healthy controls. Using its own MiXCR run on the 5' RACE reads, TCRdb lists one record per CDR3 protein. The data contain around 58,000 distinct CDR3 sequences, 15% to 20% of them singletons. Material: CD4+ T cells from blood. The receptor set was obtained from a human donor in good health. The CDR3 runs from the conserved cysteine through the conserved F or W. The D gene is left open where the match is weak. Clone size is stated in some rows and not others, as once, few, many or a class when expanded.

>TRBV14|.|TRBJ2-5|TRBD2
CASSPRLAGQETQYF
TGTGCCAGCAGCCCAAGACTAGCGGGCCAAGAGACCCAGTACTTC
>TRBV5-4|.|TRBJ2-2|.
CASSLSGFGGELFF
TGTGCCAGCAGCTTGTCAGGTTTCGGCGGGGAGCTGTTTTTT
>TRBV18|few|TRBJ2-5|TRBD1
CASSLTGDQETQYF
TGTGCCAGCTCGCTGACAGGGGACCAAGAGACCCAGTACTTC
>TRBV28|.|TRBJ2-1|.
CASSPARVGEQFF
TGTGCCAGCAGTCCGGCGAGGGTGGGTGAGCAGTTCTTC
>TRBV12-3/TRBV12-4|many|TRBJ1-3|.
CASSLTWEGNTIYF
TGTGCCAGCAGTTTAACCTGGGAGGGAAACACCATATATTTT
>TRBV12-3/TRBV12-4|many|TRBJ1-4|TRBD1
CASSLDGTGVSNEKLFF
TGTGCCAGCAGTTTGGACGGGACAGGGGTTTCTAATGAAAAACTGTTTTTT
>TRBV27|.|TRBJ1-5|.
CASSFNRANQPQHF
TGTGCCAGCAGTTTCAACAGGGCAAATCAGCCCCAGCATTTT
>TRBV29-1|many|TRBJ1-3|TRBD1
CSGTGTAHVSGNTIYF
TGCAGCGGAACCGGGACAGCTCACGTCTCTGGAAACACCATATATTTT
>TRBV6-2/TRBV6-3|many|TRBJ1-5|.
CASSLRQGNQPQHF
TGTGCCAGCAGTCTAAGACAGGGCAATCAGCCCCAGCATTTT
>TRBV20-1|once|TRBJ2-2|TRBD2
CSASSGKGSGELFF
TGCAGTGCTAGTAGCGGGAAAGGATCCGGGGAGCTGTTTTTT
>TRBV3-1|many|TRBJ2-3|TRBD2
CASSQDGTRRADTQYF
TGTGCCAGCAGCCAAGATGGGACTAGGCGGGCAGATACGCAGTATTTT